The rows below give T cell receptor beta chains drawn from one sample of a study of blood T cell repertoires in COVID-19. Measured with immunoSEQ multiplex PCR; TCRdb has only the in-frame clones, and not every one. The sample has about 260,000 clones; roughly 80% are singletons. Sequenced input: PBMCs or T cells enriched from blood (not recorded which). The receptors originated from a man aged 30 to 45 with acute COVID-19. Each CDR3 is given with its conserved first and last residue. A D gene is named only where the DNA matches it firmly. Rows give clone size only sometimes, using once, few, many, or a class for an expanded clone.

V gene	J gene	D gene	clone size	CDR3 protein	CDR3 DNA
TRBV9	TRBJ2-2	NA	NA	CASSVEGQRELFF	TGTGCCAGCAGCGTGGAGGGACAGCGGGAGCTGTTTTTT
TRBV10-2	TRBJ2-1	TRBD2	NA	CASLKRGNEQFF	TGCGCCAGCCTGAAGCGGGGCAATGAGCAGTTCTTC
TRBV18	TRBJ2-3	NA	NA	CASSTSLPADTQYF	TGTGCCAGCTCAACGTCCCTTCCAGCAGATACGCAGTATTTT
TRBV11-2	TRBJ1-2	NA	NA	CASSLGAGNGYTF	TGTGCCAGCAGCTTAGGGGCAGGGAACGGCTACACCTTC
TRBV6-5	TRBJ1-1	NA	NA	CASSYWGGTGTEAFF	TGTGCCAGCAGTTATTGGGGCGGGACGGGCACTGAAGCTTTCTTT
TRBV19	TRBJ2-3	NA	few	CASSIGVRMTGDTQYF	TGTGCCAGTAGTATAGGGGTCCGGATGACGGGGGATACGCAGTATTTT
TRBV24-1	TRBJ2-6	TRBD2	NA	CATSETSGSASGANVLTF	TGTGCCACCAGTGAGACTAGCGGGAGTGCCTCTGGGGCCAACGTCCTGACTTTC
TRBV7-2	TRBJ2-3	NA	NA	CASIVTGDTQYF	TGTGCCAGCATCGTTACAGGGGATACGCAGTATTTT
TRBV19	TRBJ2-5	NA	NA	CATTDSGETQYF	TGTGCCACGACGGATAGCGGAGAGACCCAGTACTTC
TRBV19	TRBJ2-5	TRBD1	NA	CASSSQGVKETQYF	TGTGCCAGTAGTTCTCAGGGGGTGAAGGAGACCCAGTACTTC
TRBV4-1	TRBJ2-2	TRBD2	NA	CASSQLGREYSNTGELFF	TGCGCCAGCAGCCAATTAGGGAGGGAGTACTCGAACACCGGGGAGCTGTTTTTT
TRBV6-5	TRBJ1-2	TRBD1	NA	CASSYAHRGSGYTF	TGTGCCAGCAGTTACGCACACAGGGGCTCTGGCTACACCTTC
TRBV7-6	TRBJ2-1	NA	NA	CASSLGGLEQFF	TGTGCCAGCAGCTTAGGGGGGCTTGAGCAGTTCTTC
TRBV4-2	TRBJ2-1	TRBD2	NA	CASSPPLAGQSDEQFF	TGTGCCAGCAGCCCCCCCCTAGCGGGACAGAGTGATGAGCAGTTCTTC
TRBV7-2	TRBJ1-3	NA	NA	CASSLGGTGNTIYF	TGTGCCAGCAGCTTAGGCGGCACTGGAAACACCATATATTTT
TRBV13	TRBJ1-4	TRBD1	many	CASSPFRDSREKLFF	TGTGCCAGCTCCCCTTTCCGGGACAGCCGTGAAAAACTGTTTTTT
TRBV6-4	TRBJ2-1	TRBD2	NA	CASSREAGVSGEQFF	TGTGCCAGCAGTCGGGAAGCGGGAGTGTCTGGTGAGCAGTTCTTC
TRBV5-1	TRBJ1-2	TRBD1	NA	CASSPDRVEYGYTF	TGCGCCAGCAGCCCTGACAGGGTTGAATATGGCTACACCTTC
TRBV24-1	TRBJ1-1	NA	NA	CATSSEVNTEAFF	TGTGCCACCAGTTCCGAGGTGAACACTGAAGCTTTCTTT
TRBV6-5	TRBJ2-4	NA	NA	CASSYSGVLAKNIQYF	TGTGCCAGCAGTTACTCGGGAGTCCTAGCCAAAAACATTCAGTACTTC
TRBV27	TRBJ1-5	NA	NA	CASSLSSGNQPQHF	TGTGCCAGCAGTTTAAGCTCCGGCAATCAGCCCCAGCATTTT
TRBV5-8	TRBJ2-2	NA	NA	CASTYTGELFF	TGTGCCAGCACCTACACCGGGGAGCTGTTTTTT
TRBV29-1	TRBJ1-5	NA	NA	CSVEGEGQPQHF	TGCAGCGTTGAAGGAGAGGGACAGCCCCAGCATTTT
TRBV6-5	TRBJ1-2	NA	once	CASSYSDSTYGYTF	TGTGCCAGCAGTTACTCGGACAGCACCTATGGCTACACCTTC
TRBV6-4	TRBJ2-1	TRBD2	NA	CASSDGLAGDISEQFF	TGTGCCAGCAGTGACGGACTAGCGGGAGATATCAGTGAGCAGTTCTTC
TRBV6-5	TRBJ2-6	NA	few	CASSYGETGANVLTF	TGTGCCAGCAGTTACGGGGAGACTGGGGCCAACGTCCTGACTTTC
TRBV19	TRBJ2-1	TRBD2	NA	CASSIMREAYEQFF	TGTGCCAGTAGTATTATGCGGGAGGCCTATGAGCAGTTCTTC
TRBV5-8	TRBJ2-5	NA	NA	CASSLALQVVGVRGETQYF	TGTGCCAGCAGCTTGGCCCTACAGGTCGTCGGTGTCAGGGGAGAGACCCAGTACTTC
TRBV19	TRBJ2-5	TRBD2	NA	CASSKRLAGSGETQYF	TGTGCCAGTAGTAAAAGACTAGCGGGGAGTGGGGAGACCCAGTACTTC
TRBV11-2	TRBJ2-1	NA	NA	CASSLVALRHGEQFF	TGTGCCAGCAGCTTAGTAGCGCTGAGACACGGGGAGCAGTTCTTC
TRBV6-4	TRBJ2-1	TRBD2	NA	CASSDSAGGLDEQFF	TGTGCCAGCAGTGACTCGGCGGGGGGGCTGGATGAGCAGTTCTTC
TRBV4-3	TRBJ2-1	TRBD2	few	CASSQEGLAGLGNEQFF	TGCGCCAGCAGCCAAGAGGGATTAGCGGGATTGGGCAATGAGCAGTTCTTC
TRBV27	TRBJ2-3	TRBD2	NA	CASSLLGGRAADTQYF	TGTGCCAGCAGTTTATTAGGTGGGAGGGCCGCAGATACGCAGTATTTT
TRBV5-4	TRBJ1-5	NA	NA	CASSLGGAGGNQPQHF	TGTGCCAGCAGCTTGGGCGGCGCCGGCGGCAATCAGCCCCAGCATTTT
TRBV6-4	TRBJ2-2	TRBD2	few	CASSSGDTGELFF	TGTGCCAGCAGTAGCGGGGACACCGGGGAGCTGTTTTTT
TRBV6-4	TRBJ2-3	TRBD2	NA	CASSGLAGGSTATQYF	TGTGCCAGCAGTGGTTTAGCGGGAGGGTCCACAGCTACGCAGTATTTT
TRBV3-1/TRBV3-2	TRBJ1-1	TRBD1	few	CASSETGGTEAFF	TGTGCCAGCAGCGAGACAGGGGGCACTGAAGCTTTCTTT
TRBV27	TRBJ2-3	NA	NA	CASSPMGTDTQYF	TGTGCCAGCTCGCCTATGGGCACAGATACGCAGTATTTT
TRBV7-8	TRBJ1-3	NA	NA	CASSPPMRLAGNTIYF	TGTGCCAGCAGCCCACCGATGCGGCTTGCTGGAAACACCATATATTTT
TRBV10-3	TRBJ1-2	NA	NA	CAISDPQSHYGYTF	TGTGCCATCAGTGACCCTCAGTCCCACTATGGCTACACCTTC
TRBV27	TRBJ2-1	TRBD1	NA	CASRPGTGRNEQFF	TGTGCCAGCAGGCCCGGGACAGGGCGGAATGAGCAGTTCTTC
TRBV10-3	TRBJ2-1	NA	once	CAILRAGEQFF	TGTGCCATCTTGCGGGCCGGGGAGCAGTTCTTC
TRBV28	TRBJ2-3	NA	NA	CASLNEITQYF	TGTGCCAGCCTCAATGAGATTACGCAGTATTTT
TRBV7-9	TRBJ2-1	TRBD2	NA	CASSLVSGGLGEQFF	TGTGCCAGCAGCTTAGTGAGCGGGGGGTTAGGTGAGCAGTTCTTC
TRBV11-3	TRBJ2-1	NA	NA	CASSLGVRGAQFF	TGTGCCAGCAGCTTAGGTGTGCGCGGGGCGCAGTTCTTC
TRBV4-1	TRBJ2-4	NA	NA	CASSQVRLGEAKNIQYF	TGCGCCAGCAGCCAAGTTCGGCTAGGCGAAGCCAAAAACATTCAGTACTTC
TRBV28	TRBJ1-3	TRBD1	NA	CASRGTGENTIYF	TGTGCCAGCAGGGGGACAGGGGAAAACACCATATATTTT
TRBV9	TRBJ2-1	TRBD1	NA	CASSEGRGQGSVNEQFF	TGTGCCAGCAGCGAAGGAAGGGGACAGGGATCTGTCAATGAGCAGTTCTTC
TRBV19	TRBJ1-1	TRBD1	NA	CASTDQQGAWNTEAFF	TGTGCCAGCACCGACCAACAGGGGGCCTGGAACACTGAAGCTTTCTTT
TRBV28	TRBJ2-3	NA	NA	CASSPRDTRATDTQYF	TGTGCCAGCAGTCCCCGGGACACAAGGGCCACAGATACGCAGTATTTT
TRBV30	TRBJ2-5	TRBD2	NA	CAWSGTSGSPQETQYF	TGTGCCTGGAGTGGAACTAGCGGGAGCCCCCAAGAGACCCAGTACTTC
TRBV7-2	TRBJ1-1	NA	NA	CASSLIGGANTEAFF	TGTGCCAGCAGCTTAATCGGAGGGGCGAACACTGAAGCTTTCTTT
TRBV11-2	TRBJ1-5	NA	NA	CASSLGYRDSNQPQHF	TGTGCCAGCAGCTTAGGTTACCGGGATAGCAATCAGCCCCAGCATTTT
TRBV11-2	TRBJ1-1	NA	NA	CASSSGGGGILNTEAFF	TGTGCCAGCAGTTCCGGCGGGGGAGGAATATTGAACACTGAAGCTTTCTTT
TRBV5-1	TRBJ2-5	NA	NA	CASTSQGQPQETQYF	TGCGCCAGCACTAGCCAGGGACAACCCCAAGAGACCCAGTACTTC
TRBV4-2	TRBJ2-5	NA	NA	CASSQAGSGLAETQYF	TGTGCCAGCAGCCAAGCCGGCTCGGGGTTAGCAGAGACCCAGTACTTC
TRBV5-4	TRBJ1-2	TRBD1	NA	CASSRGQGNGYTF	TGTGCCAGCAGCAGGGGACAGGGGAATGGCTACACCTTC